Below, 16 T cell receptor beta chains from the same sample are listed, as sequenced in a study of beta chain features in type 1 diabetes. Every isolated RNA sample was fully reverse transcribed, so sequencing captured expressed TCRB transcripts. The method was immunoSEQ multiplex PCR; TCRdb's version includes in-frame clones alone and lacks a portion of them. The table lists around 110,000 clones, roughly 15% of them singletons. No cognate antigen is known for these TCRs. Notes on the study in general: When Type 1 diabetes patients were examined, their TCRB CDR3s proved moderately but significantly shorter in all four CD4+ subsets.

Material for sequencing was central memory CD4+ T cells from blood. These receptor sequences come from a man younger than 45 with type 1 diabetes.

The V and J genes are TRBV11-2 and TRBJ2-1, with 8 bases aligning to TRBD2. The CDR3 length is 16 residues. With V trimmed by 7 bases and J by 8 bases, 16 bases remained unmatched. CDR1 and CDR2 from the germline V gene are SGHAT and FQNNGV. The CDR3 DNA reads TGTGCCAGCATCCTTCGGGGGACTAGATATCAGCATGAGCAGTTCTTC. Its protein is CASILRGTRYQHEQFF.

V gene TRBV7-8 combines with J gene TRBJ2-5; D gene ambiguous. The CDR3 length is 12 residues. Germline lookup yields CDR1 SGHVS and CDR2 FQNEAQ. V was shortened by 5 bases and J by 5 bases, with 9 bases between the two germline ends. The CDR3 DNA is TGTGCCAGCAGCCCAACCGCGGAGACCCAGTACTTC. Its protein is CASSPTAETQYF.

The genes are TRBV2 and TRBJ2-5; 7 positions match TRBD1. V gave up 4 bases and J gave up 5 bases; unmatched junction bases: 7. Germline CDR1 SNHLY, CDR2 FYNNEI. CDR3 length: 14 amino acids. CDR3 sequence (DNA): TGTGCCAGCAGTGGAACAGGGGTGAGGGAGACCCAGTACTTC. It specifies CASSGTGVRETQYF.

In its sample, this clone was seen a few times. V is TRBV9 and J is TRBJ2-2; 7 positions match TRBD1. The ends lost 5 bases at V and 0 bases at J; junction bases unmatched: 4. The CDR3 is 15 residues long. Germline CDR1 reads SGDLS; CDR2 reads YYNGEE. The CDR3 loop is CASRRTGSNTGELFF. In nucleotides, the CDR3 is TGTGCCAGCAGAAGGACAGGTTCGAACACCGGGGAGCTGTTTTTT.

The chain is built from TRBV9 and TRBJ2-1; D is perhaps TRBD2 (6 bases). Trimming stripped 0 bases from V and 0 bases from J, with 10 bases between. CDR1 and CDR2 from the germline V gene are SGDLS and YYNGEE. The CDR3 is 16 residues long. The CDR3 region has the DNA TGTGCCAGCAGCGTAGAAGTTAGCGGCTCCTACAATGAGCAGTTCTTC. Residues: CASSVEVSGSYNEQFF.

The table lists this clone with a few counts. The J gene is TRBJ2-3, the V gene TRBV9; D remains unclear. Trimming stripped 0 bases from V and 0 bases from J, with 8 bases between. The CDR3 spans 15 residues. Germline CDR1 and CDR2: SGDLS and YYNGEE. In nucleotides, the CDR3 is TGTGCCAGCAGCGTAGGAGCACTTAGCACAGATACGCAGTATTTT. Encoded protein: CASSVGALSTDTQYF.

This clone has just a few counts. V usage is TRBV5-1 and J usage is TRBJ1-1, with 8 bases aligning to TRBD1. Unmatched junction bases numbered 4, after V lost 4 bases and J lost 2 bases. Germline V gene lookup returns CDR1 SGHRS and CDR2 YFSETQ. The CDR3 spans 14 residues. The DNA of the CDR3 is TGCGCCAGCAGCACCGGACAGGGCAACACTGAAGCTTTCTTT. Protein: CASSTGQGNTEAFF.

This clone has at least ten counts. The chain employs TRBV14 and TRBJ2-5; either TRBD1 or TRBD2 may fit D (5 bases each). The V end lost 0 bases, the J end lost 0 bases, and 20 bases lay between the germline ends. This CDR3 is 19 amino acids long. Germline CDR1 reads SGHDN; CDR2 reads FVKESK. CDR3 in amino acids: CASSQDRVWGKANQETQYF. For the CDR3, the DNA is TGTGCCAGCAGCCAAGATCGGGTTTGGGGGAAGGCGAACCAAGAGACCCAGTACTTC.

The chain employs TRBV28 and TRBJ2-7; possibly TRBD1 for D (5 bases). Looked up from germline, CDR1 is MDHEN and CDR2 is SYDVKM. V lost 4 bases and J lost 6, with 10 bases in between. This CDR3 contains 12 residues. The CDR3 spells CASSSQGVEQYF. The CDR3 DNA sequence: TGTGCCAGCAGTTCGCAAGGGGTCGAGCAGTACTTC.

The chain employs TRBV2 and TRBJ1-3; D uncertain. The CDR3 loop spans 14 amino acids. Trimming cost V 0 bases and J 10 bases, with 13 bases left between them. The germline CDR1 and CDR2 sequences are SNHLY and FYNNEI. CDR3 sequence: CASSEAQWVGTIYF. Written as DNA, the CDR3 is TGTGCCAGCAGTGAAGCGCAATGGGTAGGGACCATATATTTT.

This clone was recorded many times. V gene TRBV6-1 combines with J gene TRBJ2-3, with D tentatively TRBD1 or TRBD2 (5 bases each). CDR3 length equals 13 residues. Germline CDR1 and CDR2: MNHNS and SASEGT. V lost 9 bases and J lost 0, with 10 bases in between. CDR3: CARGEYSTDTQYF. In nucleotides, the CDR3 is TGTGCCAGGGGGGAATATAGCACAGATACGCAGTATTTT.

This clone has a handful of counts. The chain combines TRBV4-2 with TRBJ1-2, with TRBD1 as a possible D gene (5 bases). CDR1 is LGHNA, CDR2 YNFKEQ, per germline. This CDR3 comprises 14 residues. The ends were cut back, 4 bases at V and 2 bases at J, with 11 bases in the middle. The CDR3 nucleotides are TGTGCCAGCAGCCGAGACTGGGGGAACTATGGCTACACCTTC. Translation: CASSRDWGNYGYTF.

There are a few counts of this clone. J is TRBJ1-3 and V is TRBV7-2; D might be TRBD1 (5 bases). CDR3 length: 16 amino acids. With 5 bases removed from V and 0 bases from J, the gap between germline ends came to 14 bases. Germline V CDR1 and CDR2: SGHTA, FQGNSA. CDR3 in DNA: TGTGCCAGCAGCCCCGGCTTGGGGGGCTCTGGAAACACCATATATTTT. This gives the protein CASSPGLGGSGNTIYF.

The sample holds one count of this clone. The V gene is TRBV25-1, the J gene TRBJ2-7; D ambiguous. The CDR3 covers 13 residues. Trimming pared 2 bases from V and 0 bases from J, leaving 5 bases between. Germline values: CDR1 MGHDK, CDR2 SYGVNS. CDR3 region: CASSEGISYEQYF. The CDR3 nucleotides are TGTGCCAGCAGTGAAGGGATCTCCTACGAGCAGTACTTC.

This clone has only a few counts. The gene calls are TRBV5-4 and TRBJ2-2; a possible D gene is TRBD2 (5 bases). CDR1 is SGHNT, CDR2 YYREEE, per germline (reference sequence). This CDR3 region has 15 residues. V was shortened by 4 bases and J by 6 bases, with 16 bases between the two germline ends. CDR3 in DNA: TGTGCCAGCAGCCGTGTTTTGAGGGATCCCGGGGAGCTGTTTTTT. Residues: CASSRVLRDPGELFF. Full variable domain (outside the CDR3, taken from reference TRBV5-4 and TRBJ2-2): ETGVTQSPTHLIKTRGQQVTLRCSSQSGHNTVSWYQQALGQGPQFIFQYYREEENGRGNFPPRFSGLQFPNYSSELNVNALELDDSALYLCASSRVLRDPGELFFGEGSRLTVL.

This clone was counted a few times. The rearrangement uses TRBV30 and TRBJ2-7, with no clear D. Germline values: CDR1 GTSNPN, CDR2 SVGIG (reference sequence). Trimming pared 2 bases from V and 12 bases from J, leaving 14 bases between. CDR3 length: 11 amino acids. The chain's CDR3 is CAWSPGSRAYF. The CDR3 DNA reads TGTGCCTGGAGTCCCGGCAGCCGAGCGTACTTC.